These 29 T cell receptor beta chains share one sample of origin, sequenced in a study of blood T cell repertoires in COVID-19. Produced via immunoSEQ multiplex PCR; TCRdb's table is partial and in-frame only. The sample shows some 170,000 clones, under 85% of them seen only once. Material: peripheral blood. The receptors were sampled from a man in his 70s with acute or convalescent COVID-19.

The chain combines TRBV10-3 with TRBJ2-7, with 7 bases aligning to TRBD2. This CDR3 spans 13 amino acids. Germline loops: CDR1 ENHRY, CDR2 SYGVKD. With 2 bases clipped from V and 5 bases from J, the junction kept 3 bases outside the gene matches. The CDR3 here is CAISEERGDEQYF. The DNA of the CDR3 is TGTGCCATCAGTGAGGAACGGGGGGACGAGCAGTACTTC.

The rearrangement uses TRBV24-1 and TRBJ1-5; TRBD1 agrees at 9 bases. Losses at the gene ends were 4 bases for V and 3 bases for J; bases not matched to a gene: 6. The CDR3 is 16 amino acids. The germline gives CDR1 KGHDR, CDR2 SFDVKD. The CDR3 reads CATSDWGTGPNQPQHF. As DNA, the CDR3 is TGTGCCACCAGTGACTGGGGGACAGGGCCCAATCAGCCCCAGCATTTT.

The chain recombines TRBV14 with TRBJ1-4; D is ambiguous. The CDR3 length is 15 residues. The germline gives CDR1 SGHDN, CDR2 FVKESK. V was pared by 4 bases and J by 0 bases, with 9 bases between. CDR3 coding DNA: TGTGCCAGCAGCCCAACTACCGCAACTAATGAAAAACTGTTTTTT. It is translated as CASSPTTATNEKLFF.

This chain uses TRBV3-1 (or the pseudogene TRBV3-2) with TRBJ1-1, with D maybe TRBD1 (5 bases). Germline CDR1 LGHDT, CDR2 YNNKEL (reference sequence). The CDR3 contains 14 residues. V lost 4 bases and J lost 1, with 10 bases in between. The CDR3 region is CASSRRQGNTEAFF. CDR3 in DNA: TGTGCCAGCAGCCGTCGTCAGGGGAACACTGAAGCTTTCTTT.

The V gene is TRBV25-1, the J gene TRBJ2-7, with 10 nucleotides matching TRBD1. J lost 6 bases, V lost 6 bases, and 8 bases had no gene match. Germline V gene lookup returns CDR1 MGHDK and CDR2 SYGVNS. The CDR3 has 14 amino acids. In DNA, the CDR3 is TGTGCCAGCAGCCGCCGGGACAGGGGTTCCGAGCAGTACTTC. Translation: CASSRRDRGSEQYF.

CDR3 coding DNA: TGTGCCAGCAGCTTATTTCAGGGGACCTACGAGCAGTACTTC. Its translation is CASSLFQGTYEQYF. This chain links TRBV7-2 with TRBJ2-7; tentatively, D is TRBD1 (6 bases). The V end lost 2 bases, the J end lost 2 bases, and 10 bases lay between the germline ends. This CDR3 has 14 residues. Looked up from germline, CDR1 is SGHTA and CDR2 is FQGNSA.

The gene calls are TRBV2 and TRBJ2-3; 12 nucleotides align to TRBD2. The CDR3 extends over 18 amino acids. J lost 2 bases, V lost 4 bases, and 10 bases had no gene match. CDR1 SNHLY and CDR2 FYNNEI come from the germline V gene. CDR3: CASSAPILAGGVTDTQYF. As DNA, the CDR3 is TGTGCCAGCAGTGCGCCAATACTAGCGGGGGGCGTCACAGATACGCAGTATTTT.

This chain joins TRBV5-8 and TRBJ2-3; TRBD2 aligns across 8 bases. CDR1 is SGHTS, CDR2 YDEGEE, per germline. The CDR3 loop spans 16 amino acids. The V segment lost 1 base and the J segment 1 base; nucleotides outside the gene matches: 5. The CDR3 is CASSLSGTRRTDTQYF. The CDR3 DNA follows: TGTGCCAGCAGCTTGAGTGGGACTAGACGCACAGATACGCAGTATTTT. Variable domain in full (rest from reference TRBV5-8 and TRBJ2-3): EAGVTQSPTHLIKTRGQQATLRCSPISGHTSVYWYQQALGLGLQFLLWYDEGEERNRGNFPPRFSGRQFPNYSSELNVNALELEDSALYLCASSLSGTRRTDTQYFGPGTRLTVL.

The chain employs TRBV7-9 and TRBJ1-2; unclear D gene. The V end was cut by 3 bases, the J end by 0 bases, with 8 bases between. Germline V gene data show CDR1 as SEHNR and CDR2 as FQNEAQ (reference sequence). The CDR3 sequence is 14 residues long. The CDR3 nucleotides read TGTGCCAGCAGCTTCCCGAGCGCTAACTATGGCTACACCTTC. This sequence encodes CASSFPSANYGYTF.

The V and J genes are TRBV24-1 and TRBJ2-7, with 8 bases identical to TRBD2. The germline gives CDR1 KGHDR, CDR2 SFDVKD. V dropped 9 bases and J dropped 6; count of bases not matched to a gene: 3. This CDR3 comprises 11 residues. DNA of the CDR3: TGTGCCACCGCCGCGGGGGGCGAGCAGTACTTC. It encodes CATAAGGEQYF.

This clone was seen a handful of times. This sequence joins TRBV7-9 and TRBJ2-7; tentatively, D is TRBD2 (5 bases). Germline CDR1 is SEHNR and CDR2 is FQNEAQ (reference sequence). Trimming took 2 bases from V and 6 from J, leaving 8 bases between them. There are 12 residues in the CDR3. CDR3 sequence: CASSLRGSEQYF. The CDR3 region has the DNA TGTGCCAGCAGCTTACGAGGGTCCGAGCAGTACTTC.

The rearrangement uses TRBV5-6 and TRBJ1-5, with a weak D call TRBD1 (5 bases). There are 16 residues in the CDR3. The V gene's germline CDR1 is SGHDT and CDR2 YYEEEE. Trimming cost V 4 bases and J 4 bases, with 18 bases left between them. The CDR3 is CASSPRGGDFNQPQHF. CDR3 in DNA: TGTGCCAGCAGCCCCCGGGGGGGTGACTTTAATCAGCCCCAGCATTTT.

The rearrangement joins TRBV7-2 to TRBJ2-1; 10 nucleotides agree with TRBD2. There are 17 residues in the CDR3. Germline V gives CDR1 SGHTA, CDR2 FQGNSA. With 0 bases clipped from V and 2 bases from J, the junction kept 4 bases outside the gene matches. This chain's CDR3 is CASSLAMTSGPYNEQFF. DNA of the CDR3: TGTGCCAGCAGCTTAGCGATGACTAGCGGGCCCTACAATGAGCAGTTCTTC.

The chain has TRBV9 and TRBJ1-6; tentative D call: TRBD1 (5 bases). The CDR3 covers 16 residues. Germline-derived CDR1 and CDR2 are SGDLS and YYNGEE. Trimming pared 0 bases from V and 10 bases from J, leaving 17 bases between. The DNA for the CDR3 is TGTGCCAGCAGCGTAGCTGCAGGCCAAAAGGGGTCACCCCTCCACTTT. Protein: CASSVAAGQKGSPLHF.

This sequence joins TRBV7-8 and TRBJ1-1; 7 positions match TRBD1. The trim removed 5 bases at V and 4 bases at J, leaving 10 bases unmatched. This CDR3 region has 15 residues. Germline loops: CDR1 SGHVS, CDR2 FQNEAQ. CDR3 sequence (DNA): TGTGCCAGCAGCCCATACAGGGGACCGCTCACTGAAGCTTTCTTT. Protein: CASSPYRGPLTEAFF.

J is TRBJ1-5 and V is TRBV28; D might be TRBD1 (5 bases). Germline V gives CDR1 MDHEN, CDR2 SYDVKM. The CDR3 sequence is 13 residues long. V lost 6 bases and J lost 5, with 11 bases in between. The CDR3 nucleotides are TGTGCCAGCAGCTTAGACAGAGATCAGCCCCAGCATTTT. It specifies CASSLDRDQPQHF.

In its sample, this clone was seen a few times. The chain is built from TRBV6-2 or TRBV6-3 and TRBJ2-1; 9 positions match TRBD2. Looked up from germline, CDR1 is MNHEY and CDR2 is SVGEGT. The CDR3 has 15 amino acids. The ends lost 4 bases at V and 3 bases at J; junction bases unmatched: 4. CDR3 in amino acids: CASSSETSGYNEQFF. CDR3 bases: TGTGCCAGCAGTTCGGAGACTAGCGGCTACAATGAGCAGTTCTTC.

The chain has TRBV5-5 and TRBJ1-5; 12 positions agree with TRBD1. Trimming at V came to 0 bases and at J to 4 bases, leaving 2 bases not matched to a gene. The CDR3 extends over 16 amino acids. Germline V gene sequence: CDR1 SGHKS, CDR2 YYEKEE (reference sequence). CDR3 in amino acids: CASSLGDRGRNQPQHF. The CDR3 region has the DNA TGTGCCAGCAGCTTGGGGGACAGGGGGCGAAATCAGCCCCAGCATTTT.

This rearrangement joins TRBV10-3 to TRBJ2-5, with TRBD2 matching 9 bases. V lost 0 bases and J lost 4; bases outside the gene matches: 0. The CDR3 loop spans 14 amino acids. Germline CDR1 ENHRY, CDR2 SYGVKD. The CDR3 reads CAISESTSGETQYF. In nucleotides, the CDR3 is TGTGCCATCAGTGAGTCGACTAGCGGAGAGACCCAGTACTTC.

This chain connects TRBV5-4 to TRBJ2-5, with 7 bases identical to TRBD2. Trimming took 1 base from V and 5 from J; bases not matched to a gene: 8. The germline CDR1 and CDR2 sequences are SGHNT and YYREEE (reference sequence). The length of the CDR3 is 15 residues. The CDR3 DNA reads as TGTGCCAGCAGCTTGCTACCCACCGGGGGGGAGACCCAGTACTTC. Translated, it gives CASSLLPTGGETQYF.

V and J are TRBV5-1 and TRBJ2-7, with no clear D. The CDR3 runs to 11 residues. V was cut by 4 bases and J by 3 bases, with 5 bases left in between. CDR1 and CDR2 from the germline V gene are SGHRS and YFSETQ. CDR3 nucleotide sequence: TGCGCCAGCAGCGAGAACTACGAGCAGTACTTC. Translated, it gives CASSENYEQYF.

The J gene is TRBJ2-2, the V gene TRBV9; 7 nucleotides line up with TRBD1. V lost 2 bases and J lost 7; bases outside the gene matches: 8. The CDR3 sequence is 15 residues long. Germline V gene data show CDR1 as SGDLS and CDR2 as YYNGEE. The CDR3 sequence is CASSVGAGGDGELFF. The CDR3 DNA follows: TGTGCCAGCAGCGTTGGGGCAGGGGGAGACGGGGAGCTGTTTTTT.

The chain couples TRBV6-4 to TRBJ1-4; 11 bases agree with TRBD1. V trimming: 7 bases; J trimming: 7 bases; junction bases outside the gene matches: 5. The CDR3 is 14 amino acids. The germline CDR1 and CDR2 sequences are MRHNA and SNTAGT. Here the CDR3 DNA reads TGTGCCAGCACCGCCGGGACAGGGGGTGAAAAACTGTTTTTT. Translation gives CASTAGTGGEKLFF.

The sample holds one count of this clone. This chain joins TRBV15 and TRBJ1-4, with D perhaps TRBD1 (5 bases). The CDR3 runs to 15 residues. The germline CDR1 and CDR2 sequences are LNHNV and YYDKDF (reference sequence). Trimming stripped 2 bases from V and 7 bases from J, with 14 bases between. CDR3 sequence: CATSRSWDRGEKLFF. The CDR3 DNA is TGTGCCACCAGCAGATCCTGGGATAGGGGTGAAAAACTGTTTTTT.

The genes are TRBV5-4 and TRBJ2-2; tentative D call: TRBD1 (6 bases). The CDR3 is 14 residues long. CDR1 is SGHNT, CDR2 YYREEE, per germline (reference sequence). The V gene lost 0 bases and the J gene lost 5 bases, with 8 bases spanning the gap. CDR3 coding DNA: TGTGCCAGCAGCTTGGCCCAGGGGACCGGGGAGCTGTTTTTT. This translates into CASSLAQGTGELFF.

This chain uses TRBV7-9 with TRBJ2-4; no definite D call. The V end lost 1 base, the J end lost 6 bases, and 10 bases lay between the germline ends. The CDR3 is made up of 14 amino acids. Germline CDR1 and CDR2: SEHNR and FQNEAQ (reference sequence). CDR3 sequence: CASSLGNPGNIQYF. CDR3 coding DNA: TGTGCCAGCAGCTTAGGAAACCCCGGAAACATTCAGTACTTC.

This clone was counted a few times. The chain combines TRBV5-4 with TRBJ2-7; TRBD1 agrees at 10 bases. Trimming removed 4 bases from V and 2 bases from J; junction bases left unmatched: 6. The CDR3 has 15 amino acids. CDR1 SGHNT and CDR2 YYREEE come from the germline V gene (reference sequence). The CDR3 spells CASSEPGQGPYEQYF. CDR3 coding DNA: TGTGCCAGCAGCGAGCCGGGACAGGGGCCCTACGAGCAGTACTTC.

This chain joins TRBV5-4 and TRBJ2-7; TRBD2 matches at 9 bases. The junction had 7 bases not matched to a gene; V was cut back by 3 bases and J by 3 bases. The CDR3 has 15 amino acids. CDR1 SGHNT and CDR2 YYREEE come from the germline V gene (reference sequence). This CDR3 reads CASSSSGTRIYEQYF. In DNA, the CDR3 is TGTGCCAGCAGCTCTAGCGGGACCCGAATCTACGAGCAGTACTTC.

The chain links TRBV28 to TRBJ2-5; no reliable D call. The CDR3 runs 15 residues. Germline V gene lookup returns CDR1 MDHEN and CDR2 SYDVKM. V was clipped by 7 bases and J by 5 bases, with 20 bases between them. In DNA, the CDR3 is TGTGCCAGCACCCTAGGCTCAGACTCCTCGGAGACCCAGTACTTC. Translated, it gives CASTLGSDSSETQYF.